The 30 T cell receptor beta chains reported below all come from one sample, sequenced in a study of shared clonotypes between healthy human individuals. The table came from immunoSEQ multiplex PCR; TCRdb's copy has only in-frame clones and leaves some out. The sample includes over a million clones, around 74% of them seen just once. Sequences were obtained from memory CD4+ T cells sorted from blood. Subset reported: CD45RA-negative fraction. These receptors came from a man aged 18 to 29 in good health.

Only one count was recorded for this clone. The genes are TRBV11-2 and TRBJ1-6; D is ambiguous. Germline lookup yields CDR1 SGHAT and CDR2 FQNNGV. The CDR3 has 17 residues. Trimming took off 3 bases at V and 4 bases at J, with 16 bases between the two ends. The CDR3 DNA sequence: TGTGCCAGCAGCTTTATTCAGCCGCAACTGTATAATTCACCCCTCCACTTT. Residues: CASSFIQPQLYNSPLHF.

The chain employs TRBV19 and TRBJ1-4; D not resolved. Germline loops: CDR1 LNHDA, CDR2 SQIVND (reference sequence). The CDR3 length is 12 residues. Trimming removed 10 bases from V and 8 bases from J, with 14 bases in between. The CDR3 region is CATKGLGEKLFF. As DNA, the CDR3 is TGTGCCACCAAAGGGCTCGGAGAAAAACTGTTTTTT.

CDR3 nucleotide sequence: TGCAGTGCTATCGCCACAGATACGCAGTATTTT. It is translated as CSAIATDTQYF. The chain employs TRBV20-1 and TRBJ2-3; no clear D. Per the germline V gene, CDR1 is DFQATT and CDR2 is SNEGSKA (reference sequence). V was clipped by 4 bases and J by 2 bases, with 4 bases between them. The CDR3 length is 11 residues.

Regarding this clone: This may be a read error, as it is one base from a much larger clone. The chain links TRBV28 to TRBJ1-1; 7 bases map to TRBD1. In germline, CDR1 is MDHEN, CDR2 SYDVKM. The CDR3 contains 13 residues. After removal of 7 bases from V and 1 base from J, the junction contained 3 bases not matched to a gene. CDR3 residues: CASTRQGNTEAFF. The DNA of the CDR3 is TGTGCCAGCACACGACAGGGGAACACTGAAGCTTTCTTT.

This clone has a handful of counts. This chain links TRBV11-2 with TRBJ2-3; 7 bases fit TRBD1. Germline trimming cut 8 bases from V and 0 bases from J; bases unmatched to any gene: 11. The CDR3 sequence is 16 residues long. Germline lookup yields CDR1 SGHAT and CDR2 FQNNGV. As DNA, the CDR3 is TGTGCCAGCCGCTCAGGGGGTAAAACTAGCACAGATACGCAGTATTTT. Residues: CASRSGGKTSTDTQYF.

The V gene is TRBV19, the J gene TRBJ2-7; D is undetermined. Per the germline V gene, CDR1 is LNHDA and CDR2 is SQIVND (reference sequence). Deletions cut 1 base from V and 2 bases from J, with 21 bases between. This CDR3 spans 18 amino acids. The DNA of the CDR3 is TGTGCCAGTAGTATAGTGGGCTTTCAGGCGGCACCAACCTACGAGCAGTACTTC. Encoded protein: CASSIVGFQAAPTYEQYF.

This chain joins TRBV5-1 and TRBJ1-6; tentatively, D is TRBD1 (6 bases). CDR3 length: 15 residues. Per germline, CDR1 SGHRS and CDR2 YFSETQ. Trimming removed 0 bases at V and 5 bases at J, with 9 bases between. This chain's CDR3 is CASSLAGADNSPLHF. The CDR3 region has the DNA TGCGCCAGCAGCTTGGCGGGGGCCGATAATTCACCCCTCCACTTT.

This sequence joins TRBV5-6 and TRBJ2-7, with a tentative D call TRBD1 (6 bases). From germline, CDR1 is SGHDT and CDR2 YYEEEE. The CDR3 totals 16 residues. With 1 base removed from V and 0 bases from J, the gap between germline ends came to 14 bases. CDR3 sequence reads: CASSLRLTGISYEQYF. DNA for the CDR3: TGTGCCAGCAGCTTGCGCTTGACAGGCATCTCCTACGAGCAGTACTTC.

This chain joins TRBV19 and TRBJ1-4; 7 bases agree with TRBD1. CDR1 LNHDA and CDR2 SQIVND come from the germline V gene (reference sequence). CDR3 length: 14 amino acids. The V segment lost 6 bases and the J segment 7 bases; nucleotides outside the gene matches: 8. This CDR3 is CASRTGYEGEKLFF. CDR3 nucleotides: TGTGCCAGTAGGACAGGGTATGAGGGTGAAAAACTGTTTTTT. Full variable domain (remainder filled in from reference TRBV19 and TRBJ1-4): DGGITQSPKYLFRKEGQNVTLSCEQNLNHDAMYWYRQDPGQGLRLIYYSQIVNDFQKGDIAEGYSVSREKKESFPLTVTSAQKNPTAFYLCASRTGYEGEKLFFGSGTQLSVL.

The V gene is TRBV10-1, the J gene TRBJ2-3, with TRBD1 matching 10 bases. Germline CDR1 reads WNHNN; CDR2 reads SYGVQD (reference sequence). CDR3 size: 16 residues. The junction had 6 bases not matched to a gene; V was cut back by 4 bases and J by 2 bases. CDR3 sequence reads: CASSADDRGHTDTQYF. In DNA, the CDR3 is TGCGCCAGCAGTGCAGACGACAGGGGGCACACAGATACGCAGTATTTT.

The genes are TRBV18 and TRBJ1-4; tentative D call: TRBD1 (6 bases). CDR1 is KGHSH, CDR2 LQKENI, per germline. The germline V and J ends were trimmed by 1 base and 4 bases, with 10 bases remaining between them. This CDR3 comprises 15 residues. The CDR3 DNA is TGTGCCAGCTCACCACGGACAGCTAATAATGAAAAACTGTTTTTT. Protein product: CASSPRTANNEKLFF.

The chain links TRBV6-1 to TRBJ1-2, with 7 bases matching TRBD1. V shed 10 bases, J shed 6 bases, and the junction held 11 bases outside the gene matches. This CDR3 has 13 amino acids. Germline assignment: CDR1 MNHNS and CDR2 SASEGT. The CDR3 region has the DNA TGTGCCACCAAAGAGAGGGGGCAGAATGGCTACACCTTC. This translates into CATKERGQNGYTF.

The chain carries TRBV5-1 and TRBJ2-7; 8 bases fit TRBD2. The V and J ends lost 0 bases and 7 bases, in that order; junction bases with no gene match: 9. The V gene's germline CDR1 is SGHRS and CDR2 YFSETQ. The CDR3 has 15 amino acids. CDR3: CASSLEGGGSREQYF. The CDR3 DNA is TGCGCCAGCAGCTTGGAAGGCGGGGGGAGTCGGGAGCAGTACTTC.

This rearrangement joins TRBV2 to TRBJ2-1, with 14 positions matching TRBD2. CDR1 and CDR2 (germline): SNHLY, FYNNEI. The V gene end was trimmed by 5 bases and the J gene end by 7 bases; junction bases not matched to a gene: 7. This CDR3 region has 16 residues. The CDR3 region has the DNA TGTGCCAGCAGTCAGACCCGGACTAGCGGGAGGAATGAGCAGTTCTTC. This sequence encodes CASSQTRTSGRNEQFF.

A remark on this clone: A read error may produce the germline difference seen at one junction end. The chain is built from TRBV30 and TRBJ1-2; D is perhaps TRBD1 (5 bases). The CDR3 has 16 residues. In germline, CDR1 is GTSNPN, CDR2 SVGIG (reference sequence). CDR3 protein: CAWSRQPIVLYYGYTF. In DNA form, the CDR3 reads TGTGCCTGGAGTCGACAGCCCATCGTCTTATACTACGGCTACACCTTC.

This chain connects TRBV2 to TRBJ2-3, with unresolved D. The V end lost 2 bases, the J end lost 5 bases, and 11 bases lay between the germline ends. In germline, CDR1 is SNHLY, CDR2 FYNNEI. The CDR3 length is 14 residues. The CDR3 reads CASSETTTLDTQYF. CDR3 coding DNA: TGTGCCAGCAGTGAAACTACTACTTTAGATACGCAGTATTTT.

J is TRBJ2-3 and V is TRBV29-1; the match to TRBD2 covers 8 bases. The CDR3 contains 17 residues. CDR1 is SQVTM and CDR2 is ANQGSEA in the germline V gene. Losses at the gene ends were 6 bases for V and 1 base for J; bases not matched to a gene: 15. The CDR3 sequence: CSVDMFPLSGGTDTQYF. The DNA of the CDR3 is TGCAGCGTCGATATGTTTCCGCTTAGCGGGGGCACAGATACGCAGTATTTT.

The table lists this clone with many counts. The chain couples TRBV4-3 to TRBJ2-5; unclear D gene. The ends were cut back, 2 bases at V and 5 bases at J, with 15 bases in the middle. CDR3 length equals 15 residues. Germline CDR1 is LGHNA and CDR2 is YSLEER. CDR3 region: CASSQSWVAGETQYF. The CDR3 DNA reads TGCGCCAGCAGCCAATCGTGGGTAGCTGGGGAGACCCAGTACTTC.

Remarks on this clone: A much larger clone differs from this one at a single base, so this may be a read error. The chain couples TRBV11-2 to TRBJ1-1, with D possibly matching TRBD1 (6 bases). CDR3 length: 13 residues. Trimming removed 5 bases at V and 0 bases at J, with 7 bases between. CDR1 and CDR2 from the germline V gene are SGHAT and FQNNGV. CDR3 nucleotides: TGTGCCAGCAGCGCAGGGGTGAACACTGAAGCTTTCTTT. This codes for CASSAGVNTEAFF.

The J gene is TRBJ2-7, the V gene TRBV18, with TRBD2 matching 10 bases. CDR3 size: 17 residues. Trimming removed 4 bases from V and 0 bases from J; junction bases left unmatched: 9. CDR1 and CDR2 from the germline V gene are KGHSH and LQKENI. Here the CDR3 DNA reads TGTGCCAGCTCACTCTCTCGAGCGGGAGGGCCCTCCTACGAGCAGTACTTC. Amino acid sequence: CASSLSRAGGPSYEQYF.

The CDR3 DNA follows: TGTGCCAGTAGTATCGGACAGGAGAGCACAGATACGCAGTATTTT. Amino acid sequence: CASSIGQESTDTQYF. V usage is TRBV19 and J usage is TRBJ2-3; 7 bases line up with TRBD1. With V trimmed by 3 bases and J by 0 bases, 3 bases remained unmatched. The CDR3 contains 15 residues. Germline CDR1 reads LNHDA; CDR2 reads SQIVND (reference sequence). Variable domain in full (rest from reference TRBV19 and TRBJ2-3): DGGITQSPKYLFRKEGQNVTLSCEQNLNHDAMYWYRQDPGQGLRLIYYSQIVNDFQKGDIAEGYSVSREKKESFPLTVTSAQKNPTAFYLCASSIGQESTDTQYFGPGTRLTVL.

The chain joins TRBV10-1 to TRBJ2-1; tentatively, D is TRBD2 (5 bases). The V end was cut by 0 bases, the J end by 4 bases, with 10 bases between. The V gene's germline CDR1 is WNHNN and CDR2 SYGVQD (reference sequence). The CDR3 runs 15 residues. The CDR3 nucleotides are TGCGCCAGCAGTGAGTCGGCGGGCCAATACAATGAGCAGTTCTTC. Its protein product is CASSESAGQYNEQFF.

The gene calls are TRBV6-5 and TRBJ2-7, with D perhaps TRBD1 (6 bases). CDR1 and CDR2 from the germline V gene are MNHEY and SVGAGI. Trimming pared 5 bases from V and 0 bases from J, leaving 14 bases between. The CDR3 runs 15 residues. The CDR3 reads CASSRDTESSYEQYF. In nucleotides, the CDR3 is TGTGCCAGCAGTAGGGACACCGAGAGCTCCTACGAGCAGTACTTC.

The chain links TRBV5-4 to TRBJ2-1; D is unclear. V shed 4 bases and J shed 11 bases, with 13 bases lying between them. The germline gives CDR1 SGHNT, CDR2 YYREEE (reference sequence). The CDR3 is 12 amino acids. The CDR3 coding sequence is TGTGCCAGCAGCCCCGACGCAATTAAGCAGTTCTTC. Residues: CASSPDAIKQFF.

The DNA of the CDR3 is TGTGCCAGCAGCTTAGTCGCCTACGAGCAGTACTTC. Its protein product is CASSLVAYEQYF. The rearrangement uses TRBV7-2 and TRBJ2-7; D is undetermined. V shed 1 base and J shed 2 bases, with 3 bases lying between them. Germline CDR1 reads SGHTA; CDR2 reads FQGNSA. The CDR3 has 12 amino acids.

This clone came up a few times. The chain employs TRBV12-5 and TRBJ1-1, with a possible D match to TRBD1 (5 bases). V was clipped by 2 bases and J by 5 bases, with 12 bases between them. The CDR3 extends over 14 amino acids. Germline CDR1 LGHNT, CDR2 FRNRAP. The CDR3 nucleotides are TGTGCTAGTGGTTTGTGGGGGGACCGGACTGAAGCTTTCTTT. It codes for CASGLWGDRTEAFF.

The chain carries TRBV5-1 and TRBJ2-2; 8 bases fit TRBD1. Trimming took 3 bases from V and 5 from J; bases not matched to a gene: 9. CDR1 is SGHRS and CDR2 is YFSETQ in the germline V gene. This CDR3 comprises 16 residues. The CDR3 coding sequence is TGCGCCAGCAGCTCACAGACAGGGGTCGGGACCGGGGAGCTGTTTTTT. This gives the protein CASSSQTGVGTGELFF.

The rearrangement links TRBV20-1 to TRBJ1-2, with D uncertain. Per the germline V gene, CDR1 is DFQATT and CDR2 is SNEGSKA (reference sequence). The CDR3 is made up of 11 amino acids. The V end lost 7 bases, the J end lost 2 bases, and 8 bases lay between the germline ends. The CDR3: CSGPENYGYTF. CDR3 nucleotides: TGCAGTGGGCCAGAGAACTATGGCTACACCTTC.

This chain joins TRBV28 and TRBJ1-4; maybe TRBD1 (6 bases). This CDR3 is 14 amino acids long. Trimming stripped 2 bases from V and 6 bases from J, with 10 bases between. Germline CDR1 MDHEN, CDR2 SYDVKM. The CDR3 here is CASSLGGGYEKLFF. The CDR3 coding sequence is TGTGCCAGCAGTTTAGGAGGGGGTTATGAAAAACTGTTTTTT.

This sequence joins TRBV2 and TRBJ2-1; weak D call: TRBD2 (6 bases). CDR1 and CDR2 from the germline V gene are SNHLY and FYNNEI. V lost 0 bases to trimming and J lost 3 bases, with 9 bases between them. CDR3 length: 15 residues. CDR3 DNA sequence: TGTGCCAGCAGTGAAGCGGGGAGGTACTACAATGAGCAGTTCTTC. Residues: CASSEAGRYYNEQFF.